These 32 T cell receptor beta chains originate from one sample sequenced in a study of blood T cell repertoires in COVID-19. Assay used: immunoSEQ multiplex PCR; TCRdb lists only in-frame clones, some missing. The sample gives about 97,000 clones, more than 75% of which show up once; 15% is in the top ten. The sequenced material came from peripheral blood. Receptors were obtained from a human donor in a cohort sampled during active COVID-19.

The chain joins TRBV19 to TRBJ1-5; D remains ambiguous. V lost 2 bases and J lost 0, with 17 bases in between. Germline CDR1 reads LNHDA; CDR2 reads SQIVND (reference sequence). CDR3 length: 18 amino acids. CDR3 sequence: CASSIKSGNWNSNQPQHF. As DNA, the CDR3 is TGTGCCAGTAGTATAAAGTCCGGGAATTGGAATAGCAATCAGCCCCAGCATTTT.

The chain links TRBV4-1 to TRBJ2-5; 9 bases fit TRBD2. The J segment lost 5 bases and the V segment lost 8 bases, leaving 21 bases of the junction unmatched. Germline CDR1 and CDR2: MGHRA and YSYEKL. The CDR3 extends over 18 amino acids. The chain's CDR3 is CASSQVRWKREEGETQYF. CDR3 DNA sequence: TGCGCCAGCTCCCAAGTCCGGTGGAAGCGGGAGGAGGGGGAGACCCAGTACTTC.

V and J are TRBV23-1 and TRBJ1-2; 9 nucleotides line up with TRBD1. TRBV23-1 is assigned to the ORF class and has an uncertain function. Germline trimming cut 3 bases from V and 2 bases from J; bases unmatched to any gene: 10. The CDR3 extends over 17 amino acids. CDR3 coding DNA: TGCGCCAGCAGTCATCGTCCGGGACAGGGATCGAACTATGGCTACACCTTC. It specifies CASSHRPGQGSNYGYTF.

CDR3: CASRLTGGGETQYF. DNA of the CDR3: TGTGCCAGCAGGCTCACAGGGGGCGGGGAGACCCAGTACTTC. This chain joins TRBV5-4 and TRBJ2-5, with 9 bases matching TRBD1. Germline CDR1 SGHNT, CDR2 YYREEE (reference sequence). The CDR3 has 14 residues. The junction had 7 bases not matched to a gene; V was cut back by 5 bases and J by 5 bases.

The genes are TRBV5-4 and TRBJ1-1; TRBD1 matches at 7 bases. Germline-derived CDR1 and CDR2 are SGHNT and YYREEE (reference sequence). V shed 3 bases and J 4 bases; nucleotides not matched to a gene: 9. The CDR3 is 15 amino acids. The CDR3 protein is CASSSEGARGTEAFF. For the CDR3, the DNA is TGTGCCAGCAGCTCTGAGGGGGCGCGGGGCACTGAAGCTTTCTTT.

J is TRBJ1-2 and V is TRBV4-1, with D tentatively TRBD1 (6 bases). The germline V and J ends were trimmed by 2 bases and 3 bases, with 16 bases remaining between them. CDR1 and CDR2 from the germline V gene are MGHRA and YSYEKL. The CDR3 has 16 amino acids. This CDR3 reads CASSQTPGDPDYGYTF. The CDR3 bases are TGCGCCAGCAGCCAAACCCCAGGGGACCCGGACTATGGCTACACCTTC.

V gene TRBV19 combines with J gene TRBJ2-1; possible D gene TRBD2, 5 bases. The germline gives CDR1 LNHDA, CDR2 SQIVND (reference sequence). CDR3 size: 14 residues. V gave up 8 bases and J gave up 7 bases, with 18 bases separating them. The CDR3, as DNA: TGTGCCAGTCGAGGACTGCATCGGATAAATGAGCAGTTCTTC. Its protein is CASRGLHRINEQFF.

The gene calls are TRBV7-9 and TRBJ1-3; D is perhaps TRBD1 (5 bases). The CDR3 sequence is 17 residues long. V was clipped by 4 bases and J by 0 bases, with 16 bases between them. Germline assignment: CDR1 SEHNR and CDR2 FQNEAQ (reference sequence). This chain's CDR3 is CASSSIRTLSSGNTIYF. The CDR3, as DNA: TGTGCCAGCAGCTCAATACGGACACTTAGCTCTGGAAACACCATATATTTT.

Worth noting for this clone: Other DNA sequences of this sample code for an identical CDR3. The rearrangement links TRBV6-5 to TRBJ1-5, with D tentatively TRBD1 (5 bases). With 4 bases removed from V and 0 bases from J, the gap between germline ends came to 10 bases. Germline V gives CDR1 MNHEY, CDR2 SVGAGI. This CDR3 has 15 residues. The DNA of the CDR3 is TGTGCCAGCAGTTTGCAGGGAAATAGCAATCAGCCCCAGCATTTT. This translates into CASSLQGNSNQPQHF.

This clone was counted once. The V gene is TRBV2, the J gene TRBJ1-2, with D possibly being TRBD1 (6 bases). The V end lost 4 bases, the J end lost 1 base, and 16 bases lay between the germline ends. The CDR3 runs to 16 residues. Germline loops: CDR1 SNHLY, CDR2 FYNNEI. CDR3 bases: TGTGCCAGCAGTGGCCTCGCTGGACAGTTTAACTATGGCTACACCTTC. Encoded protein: CASSGLAGQFNYGYTF.

The CDR3 region is CASTAGLAGTAGNEQYF. CDR3 nucleotides: TGTGCCAGCACCGCGGGACTAGCGGGAACAGCCGGAAACGAGCAGTACTTC. The V call is TRBV2, the J call TRBJ2-7; 13 nucleotides align to TRBD2. This CDR3 contains 17 residues. Trimming at V came to 7 bases and at J to 5 bases, leaving 14 bases not matched to a gene. The germline V gene has CDR1 SNHLY and CDR2 FYNNEI.

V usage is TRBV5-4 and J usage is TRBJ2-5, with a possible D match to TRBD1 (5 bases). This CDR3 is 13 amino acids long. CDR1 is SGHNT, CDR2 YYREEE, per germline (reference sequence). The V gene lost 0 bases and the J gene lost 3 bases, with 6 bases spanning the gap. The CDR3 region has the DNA TGTGCCAGCAGCTTGGCAGGGAAAGAGACCCAGTACTTC. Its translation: CASSLAGKETQYF.

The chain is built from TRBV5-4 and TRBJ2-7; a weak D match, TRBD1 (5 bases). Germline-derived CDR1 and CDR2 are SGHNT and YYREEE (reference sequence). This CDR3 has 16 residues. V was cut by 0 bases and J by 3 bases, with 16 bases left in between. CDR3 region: CASSLGSQGPNYEQYF. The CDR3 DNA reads TGTGCCAGCAGCTTGGGGTCGCAGGGCCCAAACTACGAGCAGTACTTC.

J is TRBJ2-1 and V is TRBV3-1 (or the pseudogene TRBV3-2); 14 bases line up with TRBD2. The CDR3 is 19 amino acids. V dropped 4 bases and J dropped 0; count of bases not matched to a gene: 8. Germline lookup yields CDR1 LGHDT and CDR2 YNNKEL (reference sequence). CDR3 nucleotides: TGTGCCAGCAGCCCTCGGACTAGCGGGGGGTTCAGCTCCTACAATGAGCAGTTCTTC. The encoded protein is CASSPRTSGGFSSYNEQFF.

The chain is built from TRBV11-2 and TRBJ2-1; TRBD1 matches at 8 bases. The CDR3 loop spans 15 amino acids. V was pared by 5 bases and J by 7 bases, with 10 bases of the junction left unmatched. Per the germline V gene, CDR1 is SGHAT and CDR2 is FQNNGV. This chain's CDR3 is CASSPRDRKTNEQFF. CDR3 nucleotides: TGTGCCAGCAGCCCCCGGGACAGGAAAACTAATGAGCAGTTCTTC.

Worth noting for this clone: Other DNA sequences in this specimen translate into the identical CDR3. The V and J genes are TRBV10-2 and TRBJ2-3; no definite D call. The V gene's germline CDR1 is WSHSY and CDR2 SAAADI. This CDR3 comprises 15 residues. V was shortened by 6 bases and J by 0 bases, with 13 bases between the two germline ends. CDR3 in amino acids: CASRESPTSTDTQYF. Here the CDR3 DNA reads TGCGCCAGCAGGGAGAGTCCGACTAGCACAGATACGCAGTATTTT.

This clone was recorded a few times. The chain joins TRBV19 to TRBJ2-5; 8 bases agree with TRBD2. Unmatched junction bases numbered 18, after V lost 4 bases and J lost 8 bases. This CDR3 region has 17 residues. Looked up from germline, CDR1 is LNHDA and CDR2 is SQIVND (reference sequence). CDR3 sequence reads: CASSTIARPSRGATQYF. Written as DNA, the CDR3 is TGTGCCAGTAGTACGATAGCCCGACCTTCGCGGGGGGCCACCCAGTACTTC.

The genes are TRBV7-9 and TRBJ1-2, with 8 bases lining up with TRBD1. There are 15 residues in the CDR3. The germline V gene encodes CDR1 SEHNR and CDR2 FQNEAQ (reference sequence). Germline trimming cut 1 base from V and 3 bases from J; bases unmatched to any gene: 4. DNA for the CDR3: TGTGCCAGCAGCTTAGAGGGCAGGGGGCACTATGGCTACACCTTC. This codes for CASSLEGRGHYGYTF.

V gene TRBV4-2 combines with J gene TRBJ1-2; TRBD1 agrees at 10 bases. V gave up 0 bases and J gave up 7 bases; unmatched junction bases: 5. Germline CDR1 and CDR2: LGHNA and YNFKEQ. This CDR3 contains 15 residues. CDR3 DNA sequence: TGTGCCAGCAGCCAAGAATACAGACAGGGGGCTGGCTACACCTTC. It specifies CASSQEYRQGAGYTF.

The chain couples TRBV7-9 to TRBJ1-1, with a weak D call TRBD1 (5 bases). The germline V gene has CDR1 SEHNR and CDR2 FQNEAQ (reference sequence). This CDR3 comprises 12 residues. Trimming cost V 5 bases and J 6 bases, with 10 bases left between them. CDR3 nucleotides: TGTGCCAGCAGCATTGGGGGGGCTGAAGCTTTCTTT. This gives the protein CASSIGGAEAFF.

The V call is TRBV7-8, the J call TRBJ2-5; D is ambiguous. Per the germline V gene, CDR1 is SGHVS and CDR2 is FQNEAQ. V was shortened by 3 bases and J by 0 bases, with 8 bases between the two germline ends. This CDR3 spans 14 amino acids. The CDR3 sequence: CASSFKTDQETQYF. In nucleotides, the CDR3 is TGTGCCAGCAGCTTCAAAACGGACCAAGAGACCCAGTACTTC. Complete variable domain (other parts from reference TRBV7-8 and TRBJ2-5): GAGVSQSPRYKVAKRGQDVALRCDPISGHVSLFWYQQALGQGPEFLTYFQNEAQLDKSGLPSDRFFAERPEGSVSTLKIQRTQQEDSAVYLCASSFKTDQETQYFGPGTRLLVL.

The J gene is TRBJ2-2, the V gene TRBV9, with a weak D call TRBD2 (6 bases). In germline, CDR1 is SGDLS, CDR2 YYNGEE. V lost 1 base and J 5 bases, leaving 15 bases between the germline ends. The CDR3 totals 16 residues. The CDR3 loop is CASSVSAGGSTGELFF. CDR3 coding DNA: TGTGCCAGCAGCGTATCGGCCGGGGGTTCAACCGGGGAGCTGTTTTTT.

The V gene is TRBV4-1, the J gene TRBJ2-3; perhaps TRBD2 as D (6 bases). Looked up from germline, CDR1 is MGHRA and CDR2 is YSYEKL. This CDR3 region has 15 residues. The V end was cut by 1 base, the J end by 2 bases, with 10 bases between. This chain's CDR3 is CASSQVGLPTDTQYF. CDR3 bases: TGCGCCAGCAGCCAAGTGGGACTCCCCACAGATACGCAGTATTTT.

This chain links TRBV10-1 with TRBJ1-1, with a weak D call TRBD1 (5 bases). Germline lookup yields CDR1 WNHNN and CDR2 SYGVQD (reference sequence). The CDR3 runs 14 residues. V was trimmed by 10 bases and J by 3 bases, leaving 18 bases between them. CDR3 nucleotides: TGCGCCATACCGGGGGACTCTTGGGACACTGAAGCTTTCTTT. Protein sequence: CAIPGDSWDTEAFF.

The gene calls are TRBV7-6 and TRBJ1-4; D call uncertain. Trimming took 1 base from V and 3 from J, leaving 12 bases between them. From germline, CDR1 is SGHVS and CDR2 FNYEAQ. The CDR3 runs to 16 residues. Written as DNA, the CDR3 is TGTGCCAGCAGCTTAGAGTCGGGTTTGGCTAATGAAAAACTGTTTTTT. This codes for CASSLESGLANEKLFF.

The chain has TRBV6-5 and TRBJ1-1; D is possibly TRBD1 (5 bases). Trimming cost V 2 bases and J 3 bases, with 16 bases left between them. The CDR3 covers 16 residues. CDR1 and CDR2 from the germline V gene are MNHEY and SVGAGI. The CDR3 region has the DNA TGTGCCAGCAGTTACCTCTTCGGACACCGGGACACTGAAGCTTTCTTT. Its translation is CASSYLFGHRDTEAFF.

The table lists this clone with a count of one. This CDR3 reads CASSLGPGTAEKLFF. In DNA form, the CDR3 reads TGTGCCAGCAGCTTGGGACCCGGGACAGCTGAAAAACTGTTTTTT. This sequence joins TRBV5-4 and TRBJ1-4, with TRBD1 matching over 7 bases. The length of the CDR3 is 15 residues. V trimming: 0 bases; J trimming: 7 bases; junction bases outside the gene matches: 6. In germline, CDR1 is SGHNT, CDR2 YYREEE (reference sequence).

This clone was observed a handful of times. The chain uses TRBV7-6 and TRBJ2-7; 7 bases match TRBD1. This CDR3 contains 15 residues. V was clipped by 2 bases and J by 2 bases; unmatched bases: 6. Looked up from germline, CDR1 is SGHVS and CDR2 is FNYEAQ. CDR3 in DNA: TGTGCCAGCAGCTTACAGGGGGATGGCACCTACGAGCAGTACTTC. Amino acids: CASSLQGDGTYEQYF.

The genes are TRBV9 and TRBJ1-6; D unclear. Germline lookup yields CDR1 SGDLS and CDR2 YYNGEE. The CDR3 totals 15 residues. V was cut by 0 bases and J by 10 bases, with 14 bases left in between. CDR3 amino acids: CASSVDLQAISPLHF. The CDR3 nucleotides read TGTGCCAGCAGCGTAGATTTGCAGGCCATCTCACCCCTCCACTTT.

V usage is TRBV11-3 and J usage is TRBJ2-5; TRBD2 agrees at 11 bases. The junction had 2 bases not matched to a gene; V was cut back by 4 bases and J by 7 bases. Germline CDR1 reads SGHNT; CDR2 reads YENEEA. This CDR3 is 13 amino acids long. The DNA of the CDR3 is TGTGCCAGCAGCTCCCTAGCGGGGGGGACCCAGTACTTC. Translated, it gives CASSSLAGGTQYF.

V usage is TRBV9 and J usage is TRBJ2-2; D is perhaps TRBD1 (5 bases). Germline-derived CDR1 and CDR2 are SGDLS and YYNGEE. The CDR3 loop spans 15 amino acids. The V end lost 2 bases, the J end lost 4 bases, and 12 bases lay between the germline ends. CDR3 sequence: CASSVSAQGTGELFF. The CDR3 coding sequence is TGTGCCAGCAGCGTCTCGGCCCAGGGCACCGGGGAGCTGTTTTTT. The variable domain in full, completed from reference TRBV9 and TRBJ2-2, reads DSGVTQTPKHLITATGQRVTLRCSPRSGDLSVYWYQQSLDQGLQFLIQYYNGEERAKGNILERFSAQQFPDLHSELNLSSLELGDSALYFCASSVSAQGTGELFFGEGSRLTVL.

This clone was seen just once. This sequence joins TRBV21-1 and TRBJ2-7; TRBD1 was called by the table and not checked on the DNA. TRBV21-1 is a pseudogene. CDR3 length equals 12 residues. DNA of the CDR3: TGTGCCAGCAGTACGACAGGTCCGGAGCAGTACTTC. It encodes CASSTTGPEQYF.